These 10 T cell receptor beta chains were all obtained from the same sample, sequenced in a study of T cells in Graves' hyperthyroidism and ophthalmopathy. TCR beta CDR3 region amplification was performed from RNA transcripts. TCR CDR3 regions were first amplified by RT-PCR with HTBI primers. TCRdb reanalysed the multiplex PCR reads using MiXCR and keeps one entry per CDR3 protein. The table lists 500,000 to 750,000 distinct CDR3 sequences, 13% to 15% of them singletons. The sequencing sample was made of blood. These receptors originate from a young woman with Graves' ophthalmopathy.

This clonotype was seen at least ten times. The chain recombines TRBV2 with TRBJ2-2, with D tentatively TRBD1 (5 bases). The germline V gene encodes CDR1 SNHLY and CDR2 FYNNEI. Trimming removed 3 bases at V and 4 bases at J, with 15 bases between. This CDR3 spans 16 amino acids. CDR3 amino acids: CASSDPSGSGTGELFF. CDR3 in DNA: TGTGCCAGCAGTGACCCCTCAGGGTCTGGCACCGGGGAGCTGTTTTTT.

This clonotype was detected many times. The V and J genes are TRBV12-3 or TRBV12-4 and TRBJ1-3; D is possibly TRBD1 (5 bases). CDR3 size: 14 residues. The V and J ends lost 8 bases and 0 bases respectively, with 11 bases between them. Here the CDR3 reads CASVQGHSGNTIYF. The CDR3 DNA sequence: TGTGCCAGCGTCCAGGGCCACTCTGGAAACACCATATATTTT.

This clonotype was counted many times. The chain joins TRBV20-1 to TRBJ2-7; unclear D gene. Germline values: CDR1 DFQATT, CDR2 SNEGSKA (reference sequence). The CDR3 loop spans 13 amino acids. The V and J ends lost 3 bases and 4 bases respectively, with 13 bases between them. The CDR3 DNA reads as TGCAGTGCTAGTTCCCTGTCTTGGTACGAGCAGTACTTC. This sequence encodes CSASSLSWYEQYF.

This clonotype was detected a few times. The gene calls are TRBV28 and TRBJ1-4; unclear D gene. The CDR3 covers 13 residues. Germline CDR1 reads MDHEN; CDR2 reads SYDVKM. Deletions cut 4 bases from V and 4 bases from J, with 7 bases between. The CDR3 protein is CASSSGINEKLFF. The DNA for the CDR3 is TGTGCCAGCAGTTCGGGTATTAATGAAAAACTGTTTTTT.

This clonotype was recorded at least ten times. The chain employs TRBV11-2 and TRBJ2-3, with 8 bases that match TRBD2. This CDR3 has 16 amino acids. Germline V gene data show CDR1 as SGHAT and CDR2 as FQNNGV. V was clipped by 10 bases and J by 1 base; unmatched bases: 13. CDR3 sequence (DNA): TGTGCCACCCCGGCGGGAGGCGCCGGAGGCACAGATACGCAGTATTTT. It specifies CATPAGGAGGTDTQYF. Looking up the rest from reference TRBV11-2 and TRBJ2-3 gives the full variable domain: EAGVAQSPRYKIIEKRQSVAFWCNPISGHATLYWYQQILGQGPKLLIQFQNNGVVDDSQLPKDRFSAERLKGVDSTLKIQPAKLEDSAVYLCATPAGGAGGTDTQYFGPGTRLTVL.

This clonotype was found a few times. This rearrangement joins TRBV4-3 to TRBJ2-2; 8 bases fit TRBD2. The CDR3 totals 17 residues. Trimming removed 0 bases from V and 7 bases from J; junction bases left unmatched: 10. Germline V CDR1 and CDR2: LGHNA, YSLEER. The CDR3: CASSQDPSGSANGELFF. DNA for the CDR3: TGCGCCAGCAGCCAAGATCCCAGCGGGAGCGCTAACGGGGAGCTGTTTTTT.

This clonotype was counted a few times. This sequence joins TRBV4-1 and TRBJ2-7; possibly TRBD2 for D (8 bases). The CDR3 loop spans 16 amino acids. From germline, CDR1 is MGHRA and CDR2 YSYEKL. V was clipped by 4 bases and J by 2 bases, with 18 bases between them. The CDR3 loop reads CASSPSGGGQTYEQYF. Written as DNA, the CDR3 is TGCGCCAGCAGCCCCTCGGGAGGGGGCCAAACCTACGAGCAGTACTTC.

This clonotype was seen repeatedly, ten times or more. The chain carries TRBV18 and TRBJ1-3; TRBD1 might be the D (5 bases). The germline gives CDR1 KGHSH, CDR2 LQKENI. With 2 bases removed from V and 0 bases from J, the gap between germline ends came to 11 bases. This CDR3 contains 16 residues. This CDR3 is CASSPSRQLSGNTIYF. Written as DNA, the CDR3 is TGTGCCAGCTCACCAAGTCGACAGCTCTCTGGAAACACCATATATTTT.

Many counts were recorded for this clonotype. One end of the junction is discordant with germline, which a read error may explain. The gene calls are TRBV5-1 and TRBJ2-7; 9 bases line up with TRBD1. This CDR3 contains 14 residues. CDR1 and CDR2 from the germline V gene are SGHRS and YFSETQ. Here the CDR3 reads CASSFDRGSYEQYF. As DNA, the CDR3 is TGTGCCAGCAGTTTCGACAGGGGGTCCTACGAGCAGTACTTC.

Regarding this clonotype: One end of the junction fails to match germline, which may point to a read error. The J gene is TRBJ2-3, the V gene TRBV24-1; weak D call: TRBD2 (6 bases). The CDR3 covers 17 residues. The germline gives CDR1 KGHDR, CDR2 SFDVKD. The CDR3 is CAASRGTPSVITDTQYF. In DNA, the CDR3 is TGTGCCGCCAGCCGAGGTACGCCTAGCGTTATCACAGATACGCAGTATTTT.